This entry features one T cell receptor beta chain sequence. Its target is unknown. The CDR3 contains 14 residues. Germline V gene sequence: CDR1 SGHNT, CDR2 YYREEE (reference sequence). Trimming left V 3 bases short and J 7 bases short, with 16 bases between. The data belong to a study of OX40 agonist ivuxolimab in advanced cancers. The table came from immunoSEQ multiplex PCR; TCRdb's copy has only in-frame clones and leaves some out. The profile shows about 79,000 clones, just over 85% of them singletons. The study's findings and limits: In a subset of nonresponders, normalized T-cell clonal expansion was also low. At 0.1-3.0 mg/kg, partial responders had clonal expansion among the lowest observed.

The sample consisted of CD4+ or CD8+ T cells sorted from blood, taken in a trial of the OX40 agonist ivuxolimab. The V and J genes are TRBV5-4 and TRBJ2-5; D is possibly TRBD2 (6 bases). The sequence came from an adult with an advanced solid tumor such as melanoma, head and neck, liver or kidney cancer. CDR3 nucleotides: TGTGCCAGCAGCTCCTCGGCCTTGGGAGGGACCCAGTACTTC. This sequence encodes CASSSSALGGTQYF.